This note documents a single TCR beta chain sequence. This specimen comes from a study of control samples from healthy donors and cancer patients. Here immunoSEQ multiplex PCR was the method, and the copy in TCRdb shows in-frame clones only, minus some. The sample gives around 110,000 clones, more than 70% of which show up once; roughly 2.5% is in the top ten. This clonotype was obtained from a woman aged 70-85 years in good health. Sequences were obtained from blood.

The CDR3 coding sequence is TGCGCCAGCAGCTCGGAGGGGGGTCTCGGAAACACCATATATTTT. Amino acid sequence: CASSSEGGLGNTIYF. The V call is TRBV5-1, the J call TRBJ1-3; TRBD1 is a possible D gene (6 bases). The CDR3 is made up of 15 amino acids. Germline CDR1 reads SGHRS; CDR2 reads YFSETQ. Trimming left V 3 bases short and J 4 bases short, with 14 bases between.